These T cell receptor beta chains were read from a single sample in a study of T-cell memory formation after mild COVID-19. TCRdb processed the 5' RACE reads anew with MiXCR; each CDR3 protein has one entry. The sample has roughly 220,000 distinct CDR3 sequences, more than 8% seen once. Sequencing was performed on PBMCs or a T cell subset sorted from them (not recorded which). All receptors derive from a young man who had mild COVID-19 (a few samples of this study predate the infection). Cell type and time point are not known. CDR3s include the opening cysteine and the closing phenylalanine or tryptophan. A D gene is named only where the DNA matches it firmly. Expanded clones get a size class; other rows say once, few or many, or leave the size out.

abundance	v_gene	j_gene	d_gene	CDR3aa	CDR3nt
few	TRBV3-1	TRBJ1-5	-	CASSQRDGNQPQHF	TGTGCCAGCAGCCAAAGGGACGGCAATCAGCCCCAGCATTTT
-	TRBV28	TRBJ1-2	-	CASSLSALAGAGYTF	TGTGCCAGCAGCCTATCCGCCCTAGCAGGGGCTGGCTACACCTTC
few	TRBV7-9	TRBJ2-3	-	CASSHASTDTQYF	TGTGCCAGCAGCCACGCGTCCACAGATACGCAGTATTTT
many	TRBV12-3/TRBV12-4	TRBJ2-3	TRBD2	CASSTRLAGAPLDTQYF	TGTGCCAGCAGTACGCGACTAGCGGGGGCTCCACTGGATACGCAGTATTTT
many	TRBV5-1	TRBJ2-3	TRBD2	CASSPEPSGSTDTQYF	TGCGCCAGCAGCCCGGAGCCTAGCGGTAGCACAGATACGCAGTATTTT
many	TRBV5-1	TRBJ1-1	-	CASSALERQGEAFF	TGCGCCAGCAGCGCCCTAGAAAGGCAGGGAGAAGCTTTCTTT
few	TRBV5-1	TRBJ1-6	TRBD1	CASSLGGGNSPLHF	TGCGCCAGCAGCCTAGGAGGGGGCAATTCACCCCTCCACTTT
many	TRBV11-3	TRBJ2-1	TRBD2	CASSYSGGPLFF	TGTGCCAGCAGCTACTCGGGGGGGCCTCTGTTCTTC
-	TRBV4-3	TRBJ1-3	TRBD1	CASSQERDSGSGNTIYF	TGCGCCAGCAGCCAAGAGCGGGACAGCGGCTCTGGAAACACCATATATTTT
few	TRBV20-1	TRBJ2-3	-	CSAPDYTDTQYF	TGCAGTGCCCCGGACTACACAGATACGCAGTATTTT
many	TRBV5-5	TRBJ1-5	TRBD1	CASSLVWDSLGQPQHF	TGTGCCAGCAGCTTGGTATGGGACAGCCTCGGGCAGCCCCAGCATTTT
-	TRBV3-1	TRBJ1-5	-	CASSQAAGPQHF	TGTGCCAGCAGCCAAGCGGCGGGCCCCCAGCATTTT
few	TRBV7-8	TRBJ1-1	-	CASRPPSGGSAEAFF	TGTGCCAGCAGACCACCCAGCGGGGGCAGCGCTGAAGCTTTCTTT
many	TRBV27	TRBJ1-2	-	CASSLAAGDYGYTF	TGTGCCAGCAGTTTGGCAGCTGGGGACTATGGCTACACCTTC
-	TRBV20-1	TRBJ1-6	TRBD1	CSAGGQGLPLHF	TGCAGTGCTGGCGGACAGGGGCTACCCCTCCACTTT
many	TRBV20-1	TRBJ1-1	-	CSAQGPGTEAFF	TGCAGTGCTCAGGGACCCGGGACTGAAGCTTTCTTT
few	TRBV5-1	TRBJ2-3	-	CASSSLAGRQSTQYF	TGCGCCAGCAGCTCCCTAGCCGGGCGTCAGTCTACGCAGTATTTT
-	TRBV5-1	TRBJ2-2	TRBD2	CASSLDLAGTGELFF	TGCGCCAGCAGCTTGGACCTAGCGGGGACCGGGGAGCTGTTTTTT
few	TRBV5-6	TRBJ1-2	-	CASSLPASYGYTF	TGTGCCAGCAGCTTGCCAGCCAGCTATGGCTACACCTTC
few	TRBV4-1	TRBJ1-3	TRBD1	CASSQPDRTPGNTIYF	TGCGCCAGCAGCCAGCCGGACAGGACGCCTGGAAACACCATATATTTT
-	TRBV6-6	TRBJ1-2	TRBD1	CASRYPGTGQSF	TGTGCCAGCCGCTACCCCGGGACAGGGCAAAGCTTC
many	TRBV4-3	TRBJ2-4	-	CASSQDWRAKNIQYF	TGCGCCAGCAGCCAAGATTGGAGGGCCAAAAACATTCAGTACTTC
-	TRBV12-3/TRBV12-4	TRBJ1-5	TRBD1	CASSPRTGAGNQPQHF	TGTGCCAGCAGTCCCCGGACAGGGGCGGGCAATCAGCCCCAGCATTTT
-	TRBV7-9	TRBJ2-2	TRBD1	CASSWDRVTGELFF	TGTGCCAGCAGCTGGGACAGGGTTACCGGGGAGCTGTTTTTT
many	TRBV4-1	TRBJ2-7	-	CASSQGPGQGYEQYF	TGCGCCAGCAGCCAAGGGCCAGGACAAGGCTACGAGCAGTACTTC
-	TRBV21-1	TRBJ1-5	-	CASSLPGQEYVNQPQHF	TGTGCCAGCAGCCTTCCGGGACAGGAGTATGTCAATCAGCCCCAGCATTTT